This is a list of T cell receptor beta chains from one sample in a study of beta chain features in type 1 diabetes. TCRdb's copy holds only in-frame clones and misses some; the assay was immunoSEQ multiplex PCR. Of roughly 330,000 clones in the sample, 8% to 13% were seen once. The sequenced sample was naive CD4+ T cells from blood. The receptors originated from a woman aged 25 to 39 in good health. The CDR3 runs from the conserved cysteine through the conserved F or W. Fields, in order: CDR3 DNA, CDR3 protein, D gene, V gene, J gene, clone size. D genes are given only for firm matches. Size values are once, few and many counts, or a class for expanded clones, and some rows have none.

CDR3nt: TGTGCCAGCAGCTTCTCAGAACAGCCCCAGCATTTT; CDR3aa: CASSFSEQPQHF; d_gene: .; v_gene: TRBV7-9; j_gene: TRBJ1-5; abundance: .
CDR3nt: TGTGCCAGCAGCTCGGGAGAAGCGGTGGACGAGCAGTACTTC; CDR3aa: CASSSGEAVDEQYF; d_gene: .; v_gene: TRBV6-1; j_gene: TRBJ2-7; abundance: .
CDR3nt: TGTGCCATCAGTGAGGGCGCCCCGGCCGGGGAGACCCAGTACTTC; CDR3aa: CAISEGAPAGETQYF; d_gene: .; v_gene: TRBV10-3; j_gene: TRBJ2-5; abundance: .
CDR3nt: TGTGCCTGGAGTGTAGAACTAGCGTTTAACAATGAGCAGTTCTTC; CDR3aa: CAWSVELAFNNEQFF; d_gene: TRBD2; v_gene: TRBV30; j_gene: TRBJ2-1; abundance: .
CDR3nt: TGCAGCGTTACCCAGACTAGCGGTTACGAGCAGTACTTC; CDR3aa: CSVTQTSGYEQYF; d_gene: TRBD2; v_gene: TRBV29-1; j_gene: TRBJ2-7; abundance: .
CDR3nt: TGTGCCAGCAGTTCCCTACTACTAGCGGGAGAAGGGTACGAGCAGTACTTC; CDR3aa: CASSSLLLAGEGYEQYF; d_gene: TRBD2; v_gene: TRBV27; j_gene: TRBJ2-7; abundance: .
CDR3nt: TGTGCCAGCAGAGGAACAGGAAAACAACCCTACAATGAGCAGTTCTTC; CDR3aa: CASRGTGKQPYNEQFF; d_gene: .; v_gene: TRBV5-6; j_gene: TRBJ2-1; abundance: .
CDR3nt: TGTGCCAGTAGTTCGGACAGACTGAACACTGAAGCTTTCTTT; CDR3aa: CASSSDRLNTEAFF; d_gene: .; v_gene: TRBV19; j_gene: TRBJ1-1; abundance: .
CDR3nt: TGTGCCTGGAGTGTACGAGGGGAGCAGTACTTC; CDR3aa: CAWSVRGEQYF; d_gene: .; v_gene: TRBV30; j_gene: TRBJ2-7; abundance: few
CDR3nt: TGTGCCAGCAGTCCGTTCACAGATACGCAGTATTTT; CDR3aa: CASSPFTDTQYF; d_gene: .; v_gene: TRBV7-2; j_gene: TRBJ2-3; abundance: .
CDR3nt: TGTGCCAGCTCACCCACACTAGCGGGCTTGCTTGAGCAGTTCTTC; CDR3aa: CASSPTLAGLLEQFF; d_gene: TRBD2; v_gene: TRBV18; j_gene: TRBJ2-1; abundance: .
CDR3nt: TGCAGCGTTGAAGAAGGGCTAGCGGGAGGACTTCTCTCCTACAATGAGCAGTTCTTC; CDR3aa: CSVEEGLAGGLLSYNEQFF; d_gene: TRBD2; v_gene: TRBV29-1; j_gene: TRBJ2-1; abundance: .
CDR3nt: TGCGCCAGCAGCCTACGACTAGCGGGAGAACTCGGGGAGCTGTTTTTT; CDR3aa: CASSLRLAGELGELFF; d_gene: TRBD2; v_gene: TRBV5-1; j_gene: TRBJ2-2; abundance: few
CDR3nt: TGTGCCAGTAGTACCTCTAGCGGGAGCTCCTACGAGCAGTACTTC; CDR3aa: CASSTSSGSSYEQYF; d_gene: TRBD2; v_gene: TRBV19; j_gene: TRBJ2-7; abundance: few
CDR3nt: TGTGCCAGCAGTTTATGGGGGCGGAATGAAAAACTGTTTTTT; CDR3aa: CASSLWGRNEKLFF; d_gene: .; v_gene: TRBV27; j_gene: TRBJ1-4; abundance: few
CDR3nt: TGTGCCAGCAGCTTTGCTCATAGCGGCGCCTACGAGCAGTACTTC; CDR3aa: CASSFAHSGAYEQYF; d_gene: .; v_gene: TRBV7-2; j_gene: TRBJ2-7; abundance: few
CDR3nt: TGTGCCAGTCGAACAGCCTCTGGAAACACCATATATTTT; CDR3aa: CASRTASGNTIYF; d_gene: .; v_gene: TRBV14; j_gene: TRBJ1-3; abundance: .
CDR3nt: TGCGCCAGCAGCTCCGGACTAGCGGGAGCCAGCACAGATACGCAGTATTTT; CDR3aa: CASSSGLAGASTDTQYF; d_gene: TRBD2; v_gene: TRBV5-1; j_gene: TRBJ2-3; abundance: .
CDR3nt: TGTGCCACCAGCATCTCACGGACTAGCGGGCCCAGCTCCTACAATGAGCAGTTCTTC; CDR3aa: CATSISRTSGPSSYNEQFF; d_gene: TRBD2; v_gene: TRBV15; j_gene: TRBJ2-1; abundance: .
CDR3nt: TGTGCCAGCAGCCTCGGGACAGGGAGGGAAAAACTGTTTTTT; CDR3aa: CASSLGTGREKLFF; d_gene: TRBD1; v_gene: TRBV7-2; j_gene: TRBJ1-4; abundance: few
CDR3nt: TGTGCCAGCAGCACTAGACTCAGAGACGAGCAGTACTTC; CDR3aa: CASSTRLRDEQYF; d_gene: .; v_gene: TRBV9; j_gene: TRBJ2-7; abundance: few
CDR3nt: TGCAGCGTTGACGGCGACAGCCCCACTTCATATGGCTACACCTTC; CDR3aa: CSVDGDSPTSYGYTF; d_gene: .; v_gene: TRBV29-1; j_gene: TRBJ1-2; abundance: few
CDR3nt: TGTGCCAGCAGCCTACTGACAGGGGGTTCCTACGAGCAGTACTTC; CDR3aa: CASSLLTGGSYEQYF; d_gene: TRBD1; v_gene: TRBV7-9; j_gene: TRBJ2-7; abundance: .
CDR3nt: TGCGCCAGCAGCCCGACAGGGGTGGGAAACACCATATATTTT; CDR3aa: CASSPTGVGNTIYF; d_gene: TRBD1; v_gene: TRBV4-3; j_gene: TRBJ1-3; abundance: .
CDR3nt: TGTGCCAGCAACTATTGGACAGGGACCAATCATTTT; CDR3aa: CASNYWTGTNHF; d_gene: TRBD1; v_gene: TRBV28; j_gene: TRBJ1-5; abundance: .
CDR3nt: TGTGCCAGCAGTTCCGACGAGGGTTATGGCTACACCTTC; CDR3aa: CASSSDEGYGYTF; d_gene: .; v_gene: TRBV6-6; j_gene: TRBJ1-2; abundance: few
CDR3nt: TGCGCCAGCAGCCGCCTAGGGACTAGCGGGAGCTCCTACGAGCAGTACTTC; CDR3aa: CASSRLGTSGSSYEQYF; d_gene: TRBD2; v_gene: TRBV5-1; j_gene: TRBJ2-7; abundance: .
CDR3nt: TGTGCCTGGACCCCGGGACTAGCGTCCTACGAGCAGTACTTC; CDR3aa: CAWTPGLASYEQYF; d_gene: TRBD2; v_gene: TRBV30; j_gene: TRBJ2-7; abundance: .
CDR3nt: TGTGCCTGGAGTGGGGCGCGGGAGGGACCTACAGATACGCAGTATTTT; CDR3aa: CAWSGAREGPTDTQYF; d_gene: TRBD2; v_gene: TRBV30; j_gene: TRBJ2-3; abundance: few
CDR3nt: TGTGCCTGGAGTGTAGCCATACTAGCGGGCGCTAGCGAAGGGGTCTTGGATGAGCAGTTCTTC; CDR3aa: CAWSVAILAGASEGVLDEQFF; d_gene: TRBD2; v_gene: TRBV30; j_gene: TRBJ2-1; abundance: few
CDR3nt: TGTGCCAGCAGTCCATCGACAGGGCTGAACTATGGCTACACCTTC; CDR3aa: CASSPSTGLNYGYTF; d_gene: TRBD1; v_gene: TRBV28; j_gene: TRBJ1-2; abundance: .
CDR3nt: TGTGCCAGCAGCTTGGACAGGGGAGGTGAAAAACTGTTTTTT; CDR3aa: CASSLDRGGEKLFF; d_gene: TRBD1; v_gene: TRBV7-2; j_gene: TRBJ1-4; abundance: .
CDR3nt: TGTGCCAGCAGTTACGACAGGGATTGGACTGAAGCTTTCTTT; CDR3aa: CASSYDRDWTEAFF; d_gene: TRBD1; v_gene: TRBV27; j_gene: TRBJ1-1; abundance: few
CDR3nt: TGTGCTAGTGGTTCCCCCAGGACTAGCGGGAGTGTAGATACGCAGTATTTT; CDR3aa: CASGSPRTSGSVDTQYF; d_gene: TRBD2; v_gene: TRBV12-5; j_gene: TRBJ2-3; abundance: few
CDR3nt: TGCAGCGTTGGGGGGGTAGCCAAAAACATTCAGTACTTC; CDR3aa: CSVGGVAKNIQYF; d_gene: .; v_gene: TRBV29-1; j_gene: TRBJ2-4; abundance: few
CDR3nt: TGTGCCACCAGCAGAGATATCCCAAACCTCTATACCTACACCTTC; CDR3aa: CATSRDIPNLYTYTF; d_gene: .; v_gene: TRBV15; j_gene: TRBJ1-2; abundance: few